This entry lists 20 T cell receptor beta chains sequenced from one sample in a study of low-dose radiotherapy and immunotherapy resistance in tumors. Time point reported: before trial treatment. TRAV- and TRBV-specific primers primed first-strand cDNA, covering alpha and beta chains. The authors ran around 20 PCR cycles to amplify TCRs with a constant-region primer and V-primer adapter. TCRdb processed the reads anew with MiXCR; each CDR3 protein has one entry. Among tens of thousands of distinct CDR3 sequences listed, 15% to 20% were seen once. The sample consisted of PBMCs, taken before treatment. The receptors here all came from a male donor with prostate cancer.

This clonotype has a count of ten or more. The gene calls are TRBV5-4 and TRBJ1-1, with D unresolved. V shed 4 bases and J shed 8 bases, with 9 bases lying between them. Germline-derived CDR1 and CDR2 are SGHNT and YYREEE (reference sequence). The length of the CDR3 is 11 residues. The CDR3 region has the DNA TGTGCCAGCAGCATATCCCACGAAGCTTTCTTT. Encoded protein: CASSISHEAFF.

The sample holds many counts of this clonotype. This chain connects TRBV20-1 to TRBJ2-7; 11 nucleotides line up with TRBD2. Trimming cost V 1 base and J 1 base; bases outside gene matches: 3. Germline V lookup: CDR1 DFQATT, CDR2 SNEGSKA (reference sequence). The CDR3 length is 15 residues. As DNA, the CDR3 is TGCAGTGCTAGAGGACTAGCGGGGTATTCCTACGAGCAGTACTTC. Protein product: CSARGLAGYSYEQYF.

In this sample, this clonotype turned up many times. This chain joins TRBV29-1 and TRBJ1-2; tentative D call: TRBD1 (6 bases). The CDR3 runs 13 residues. Trimming left V 6 bases short and J 0 bases short, with 11 bases between. Per germline, CDR1 SQVTM and CDR2 ANQGSEA. CDR3 in amino acids: CSVYRDTNYGYTF. The CDR3 coding sequence is TGCAGCGTATACCGGGACACTAACTATGGCTACACCTTC.

This clonotype was found many times. This chain connects TRBV6-2 or TRBV6-3 to TRBJ2-4; D could derive from TRBD1 or TRBD2 (5 bases each). V dropped 5 bases and J dropped 11 bases, with 13 bases sitting between them. CDR3 size: 12 residues. Germline CDR1 MNHEY, CDR2 SVGEGT. The CDR3 loop is CASSRDRNLQYF. CDR3 bases: TGTGCCAGCAGTAGGGACCGGAACCTTCAGTACTTC.

The V gene is TRBV6-5, the J gene TRBJ2-7, with D hard to call. V was pared by 5 bases and J by 3 bases, with 23 bases between. The CDR3 has 17 residues. From germline, CDR1 is MNHEY and CDR2 SVGAGI. DNA for the CDR3: TGTGCCAGCAGTGGAGTCCGGTTGACACTCCGAGACTACGAGCAGTACTTC. It specifies CASSGVRLTLRDYEQYF.

By share, this clonotype counts as medium-sized. This chain links TRBV2 with TRBJ1-5; D is unresolved. Trimming left V 6 bases short and J 9 bases short, with 18 bases between. From germline, CDR1 is SNHLY and CDR2 FYNNEI. CDR3 length equals 14 residues. The CDR3 DNA reads TGTGCCAGCAGCCCAAGGACCCAAATTGGGCCCCAGCATTTT. It specifies CASSPRTQIGPQHF.

This clonotype turned up a few times. This rearrangement joins TRBV5-1 to TRBJ2-7, with 9 bases identical to TRBD1. The length of the CDR3 is 14 residues. Germline V gene lookup returns CDR1 SGHRS and CDR2 YFSETQ. The ends lost 4 bases at V and 5 bases at J; junction bases unmatched: 7. The CDR3 protein is CASSAGTGMDEQYF. In nucleotides, the CDR3 is TGCGCCAGCAGCGCCGGGACAGGGATGGACGAGCAGTACTTC.

This clonotype was counted ten times or more. J is TRBJ1-2 and V is TRBV7-9; D perhaps matches TRBD1 (5 bases). This CDR3 region has 14 residues. CDR1 SEHNR and CDR2 FQNEAQ come from the germline V gene (reference sequence). The V end lost 5 bases, the J end lost 3 bases, and 13 bases lay between the germline ends. The CDR3 here is CASSPGTADYGYTF. CDR3 in DNA: TGTGCCAGCAGCCCTGGGACTGCTGACTATGGCTACACCTTC.

This clonotype occurred many times. The gene calls are TRBV4-1 and TRBJ2-7, with D perhaps TRBD1 (6 bases). The CDR3 sequence is 14 residues long. Deletions cut 4 bases from V and 5 bases from J, with 15 bases between. CDR1 is MGHRA, CDR2 YSYEKL, per germline. CDR3 DNA: TGCGCCAGCAGCCCTGCCAACAGGGCCCACGAGCAGTACTTC. Encoded protein: CASSPANRAHEQYF.

This clonotype was found many times. This rearrangement joins TRBV29-1 to TRBJ2-3, with 8 bases that match TRBD2. Germline loops: CDR1 SQVTM, CDR2 ANQGSEA. V lost 4 bases, J lost 4 bases, and 1 base stayed unmatched. CDR3 length equals 12 residues. CDR3 in DNA: TGCAGCGTTGTACTAGCGGCAGATACGCAGTATTTT. Translating it yields CSVVLAADTQYF.

Ten or more counts support this clonotype. V usage is TRBV30 and J usage is TRBJ2-3; a possible D gene is TRBD2 (6 bases). The CDR3 runs 14 residues. Germline values: CDR1 GTSNPN, CDR2 SVGIG (reference sequence). Trimming left V 4 bases short and J 4 bases short, with 15 bases between. The CDR3 here is CAWNRLDSSDTQYF. The CDR3, as DNA: TGTGCCTGGAACAGACTAGATTCATCAGATACGCAGTATTTT.

A single count supports this clonotype. J is TRBJ2-7 and V is TRBV14, with a tentative D call TRBD1 (5 bases). This CDR3 spans 14 amino acids. The V and J ends lost 5 bases and 2 bases respectively, with 13 bases between them. Germline CDR1 SGHDN, CDR2 FVKESK. CDR3 amino acids: CASSSWGRAYEQYF. The CDR3 region has the DNA TGTGCCAGCAGCAGTTGGGGCCGAGCCTACGAGCAGTACTTC.

About this clonotype itself: A single base separates this from a much larger clone, so it may be a read error. No conserved phenylalanine or tryptophan ends this CDR3, so it is likely a read error. The rearrangement joins TRBV2 to TRBJ2-7; 7 nucleotides match TRBD2. The J segment lost 3 bases and the V segment lost 9 bases, leaving 14 bases of the junction unmatched. There are 15 residues in the CDR3. Germline lookup yields CDR1 SNHLY and CDR2 FYNNEI. This chain's CDR3 is CASRGGAGELYEQYL. CDR3 nucleotide sequence: TGTGCCAGTCGGGGAGGGGCAGGTGAACTCTACGAGCAGTACTTA.

Of note for this clonotype: A much larger clone lies a single base off, so this may be a read error. CDR3 in DNA: TGTGCCAGCAGTTACGAGACAGGGGAGGGGAACAATCAGCCCCAGCATTTT. It translates to CASSYETGEGNNQPQHF. V gene TRBV6-2 or TRBV6-3 combines with J gene TRBJ1-5; 8 bases map to TRBD1. V was clipped by 2 bases and J by 3 bases; unmatched bases: 9. The CDR3 loop spans 17 amino acids. Germline V lookup: CDR1 MNHEY, CDR2 SVGEGT.

This clonotype has at least ten counts. V and J are TRBV7-2 and TRBJ2-5; the D call may be TRBD1 or TRBD2 (5 bases each). V dropped 1 base and J dropped 4 bases, with 13 bases sitting between them. The CDR3 sequence is 15 residues long. Germline V gene data show CDR1 as SGHTA and CDR2 as FQGNSA. CDR3 protein: CASSLVGDPLETQYF. The CDR3 bases are TGTGCCAGCAGCTTAGTGGGGGACCCACTAGAGACCCAGTACTTC.

The V call is TRBV5-4, the J call TRBJ2-7; 10 nucleotides line up with TRBD2. CDR1 is SGHNT, CDR2 YYREEE, per germline (reference sequence). This CDR3 region has 14 residues. V dropped 4 bases and J dropped 2; count of bases not matched to a gene: 3. The CDR3 spells CASSKREGAYEQYF. As DNA, the CDR3 is TGTGCCAGCAGCAAGCGGGAGGGCGCCTACGAGCAGTACTTC.

This clonotype was found many times. The chain recombines TRBV12-3 or TRBV12-4 with TRBJ2-5, with D hard to call. The CDR3 is 13 residues long. V gave up 2 bases and J gave up 5 bases, with 9 bases separating them. The CDR3 bases are TGTGCCAGCAGTTTATCGGCAGTCGAGACCCAGTACTTC. Translation: CASSLSAVETQYF.

This clonotype was seen many times. The J gene is TRBJ2-1, the V gene TRBV13; 7 nucleotides match TRBD1. The CDR3 sequence is 16 residues long. CDR1 is PRHDT and CDR2 is FYEKMQ in the germline V gene (reference sequence). V was clipped by 2 bases and J by 9 bases; unmatched bases: 13. This chain's CDR3 is CASSLKPGQRGSEQFF. The CDR3 DNA reads as TGTGCCAGCAGCTTAAAACCGGGACAGCGAGGTTCTGAGCAGTTCTTC.

This clonotype has a count of ten or more. CDR3: CASSTGAGGPYEQYF. CDR3 sequence (DNA): TGCGCCAGCAGTACCGGAGCGGGAGGGCCCTACGAGCAGTACTTC. This chain links TRBV5-1 with TRBJ2-7, with 10 nucleotides matching TRBD2. This CDR3 comprises 15 residues. Germline trimming cut 5 bases from V and 2 bases from J; bases unmatched to any gene: 7. The germline V gene encodes CDR1 SGHRS and CDR2 YFSETQ. Looking up the rest from reference TRBV5-1 and TRBJ2-7 gives the full variable domain: KAGVTQTPRYLIKTRGQQVTLSCSPISGHRSVSWYQQTPGQGLQFLFEYFSETQRNKGNFPGRFSGRQFSNSRSEMNVSTLELGDSALYLCASSTGAGGPYEQYFGPGTRLTVT.

A word on this clonotype: A much more abundant neighbour one base away suggests this may be a read error. The rearrangement joins TRBV7-3 to TRBJ1-5; D not resolved. The ends were cut back, 3 bases at V and 0 bases at J, with 3 bases in the middle. The germline V gene encodes CDR1 SGHTA and CDR2 FQGTGA. The CDR3 consists of 13 residues. The CDR3 loop reads CASSFYSNQPQHF. CDR3 in DNA: TGTGCCAGCAGCTTTTATAGCAATCAGCCCCAGCATTTT.